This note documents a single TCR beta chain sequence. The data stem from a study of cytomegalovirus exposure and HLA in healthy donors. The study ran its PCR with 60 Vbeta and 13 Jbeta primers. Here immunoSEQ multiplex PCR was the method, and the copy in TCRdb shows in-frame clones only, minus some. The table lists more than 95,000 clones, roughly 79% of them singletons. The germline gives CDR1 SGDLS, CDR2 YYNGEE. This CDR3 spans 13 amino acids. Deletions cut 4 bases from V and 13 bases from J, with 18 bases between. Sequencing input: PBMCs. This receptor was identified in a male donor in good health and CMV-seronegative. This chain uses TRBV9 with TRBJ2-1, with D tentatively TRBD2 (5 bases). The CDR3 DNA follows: TGTGCCAGCAGCCAAGGTCGGGATCCCCCACAGTTCTTC. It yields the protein CASSQGRDPPQFF. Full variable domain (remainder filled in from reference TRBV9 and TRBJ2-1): DSGVTQTPKHLITATGQRVTLRCSPRSGDLSVYWYQQSLDQGLQFLIQYYNGEERAKGNILERFSAQQFPDLHSELNLSSLELGDSALYFCASSQGRDPPQFFGPGTRLTVL.